A selection of T cell receptor beta chains follows, all from one sample in a study of T cells in localized non-small cell lung cancer. Some clones are missing from TCRdb's copy, which holds only in-frame ones; the method was immunoSEQ multiplex PCR. The sample holds approximately 5,900 clones, around 21% seen once. The specimen was lung tumor tissue, collected before any cancer treatment. Receptors originate from a female donor of 60 years or more with stage I lung adenocarcinoma. Each CDR3 is given with its conserved first and last residue. Fields, in order: V gene, clone size, D gene, J gene, CDR3 DNA, CDR3 protein. D genes are given only for firm matches. A row's size may be missing; if present it is once, few, many or a size class.

V gene: TRBV6-8; clone size: many; D gene: TRBD2; J gene: TRBJ2-1; CDR3 DNA: TGTGCCAGCAGTTCTAGGACTAGCGGGAAGGCCGAGCAGTTCTTC; CDR3 protein: CASSSRTSGKAEQFF
V gene: TRBV11-3; clone size: -; D gene: -; J gene: TRBJ1-1; CDR3 DNA: TGTGCCAGCCCCTCGGGTTCACAGGGTTACACTGAAGCTTTCTTT; CDR3 protein: CASPSGSQGYTEAFF
V gene: TRBV28; clone size: -; D gene: -; J gene: TRBJ1-3; CDR3 DNA: TGTGCCAGCAGCCTTCTTGTGGACATGGGAAACACCATATATTTT; CDR3 protein: CASSLLVDMGNTIYF
V gene: TRBV5-1; clone size: -; D gene: -; J gene: TRBJ2-1; CDR3 DNA: TGCGCCAGCAGCTTGGTCGGGCCCAACTACAATGAGCAGTTCTTC; CDR3 protein: CASSLVGPNYNEQFF
V gene: TRBV25-1; clone size: -; D gene: -; J gene: TRBJ1-1; CDR3 DNA: TGTGCCAGCAGGAGGTTGAACACTGAAGCTTTCTTT; CDR3 protein: CASRRLNTEAFF
V gene: TRBV18; clone size: -; D gene: -; J gene: TRBJ2-6; CDR3 DNA: TGTGCCAGCTCACCACCAACTCCCCGGGCCAACGTCCTGACTTTC; CDR3 protein: CASSPPTPRANVLTF
V gene: TRBV19; clone size: -; D gene: -; J gene: TRBJ2-5; CDR3 DNA: TGTGCCAGTAACACCCCGGGCCGCCAAGAGACCCAGTACTTC; CDR3 protein: CASNTPGRQETQYF
V gene: TRBV6-8; clone size: few; D gene: -; J gene: TRBJ1-4; CDR3 DNA: TGTGCCAGCAGTTACGATCTTGGAGGAACTAATGAAAAACTGTTTTTT; CDR3 protein: CASSYDLGGTNEKLFF
V gene: TRBV6-8; clone size: few; D gene: TRBD2; J gene: TRBJ2-3; CDR3 DNA: TGTGCCAGCAGTTACTCAGCGGGAGGGGCAGATACGCAGTATTTT; CDR3 protein: CASSYSAGGADTQYF
V gene: TRBV6-8; clone size: -; D gene: -; J gene: TRBJ1-5; CDR3 DNA: TGTGCCAGCAGTTACGAGTCGAGGGAACAGCCCCAGCATTTT; CDR3 protein: CASSYESREQPQHF